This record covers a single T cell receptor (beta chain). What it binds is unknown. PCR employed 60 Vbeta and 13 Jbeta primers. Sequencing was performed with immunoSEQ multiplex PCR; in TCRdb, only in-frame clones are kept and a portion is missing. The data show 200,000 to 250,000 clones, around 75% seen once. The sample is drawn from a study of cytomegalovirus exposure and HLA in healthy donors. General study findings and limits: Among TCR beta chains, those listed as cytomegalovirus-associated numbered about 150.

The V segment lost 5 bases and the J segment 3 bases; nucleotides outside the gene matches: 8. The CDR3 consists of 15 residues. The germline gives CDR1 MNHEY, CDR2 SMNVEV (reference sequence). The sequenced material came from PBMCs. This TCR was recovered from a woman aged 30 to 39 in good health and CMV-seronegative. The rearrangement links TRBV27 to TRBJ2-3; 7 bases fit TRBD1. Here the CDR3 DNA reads TGTGCCAGCAGTCTTGGACAGGTGGGAACAGATACGCAGTATTTT. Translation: CASSLGQVGTDTQYF.